These 4 T cell receptor beta chains came from one sample sequenced in a study of CD8+ T cells in alopecia areata. RNA extraction was followed by reverse transcription into cDNA, which acted as the sequencing template. Libraries were prepared by immunoSEQ multiplex PCR; TCRdb keeps only in-frame clonotypes and omits some of them. The sample lists some 200,000 clones, 58% occurring once. Documented treatment: oral pan-JAK inhibitor, 5-10 mg twice daily. The material sequenced was CD4+ T cells sorted from blood, taken at week 24, from a patient treated with tofacitinib. These receptors originate from a human donor with alopecia areata.

In DNA, the CDR3 is TGTGCCAGCAGCGACCGCGACAGGGGGCATGGCTACACCTTC. This codes for CASSDRDRGHGYTF. The gene calls are TRBV7-8 and TRBJ1-2; TRBD1 matches at 10 bases. The CDR3 totals 14 residues. V lost 5 bases, J lost 6 bases, and 6 bases stayed unmatched. CDR1 is SGHVS and CDR2 is FQNEAQ in the germline V gene.

Only one count was recorded for this clone. This chain connects TRBV30 to TRBJ1-4; weak D call: TRBD1 (5 bases). The CDR3 is 13 amino acids. CDR1 is GTSNPN and CDR2 is SVGIG in the germline V gene (reference sequence). The V gene lost 3 bases and the J gene lost 8 bases, with 13 bases spanning the gap. CDR3 region: CAWSQTGEEKLFF. The CDR3 DNA reads TGTGCCTGGAGCCAAACGGGGGAAGAAAAACTGTTTTTT.

This chain uses TRBV11-2 with TRBJ1-2, with D hard to call. CDR1 is SGHAT, CDR2 FQNNGV, per germline. Trimming took off 0 bases at V and 6 bases at J, with 14 bases between the two ends. This CDR3 contains 15 residues. This CDR3 is CASSLEQEALHGYTF. DNA of the CDR3: TGTGCCAGCAGCTTAGAGCAAGAGGCCTTGCATGGCTACACCTTC.

This clone has more than one count but fewer than ten. The chain carries TRBV29-1 and TRBJ2-7, with 10 bases fitting TRBD2. The V segment lost 6 bases and the J segment 7 bases; nucleotides outside the gene matches: 6. Germline loops: CDR1 SQVTM, CDR2 ANQGSEA. The CDR3 contains 12 residues. Here the CDR3 reads CSVEGLASEQYF. CDR3 coding DNA: TGCAGCGTGGAGGGACTAGCGAGTGAGCAGTACTTC.